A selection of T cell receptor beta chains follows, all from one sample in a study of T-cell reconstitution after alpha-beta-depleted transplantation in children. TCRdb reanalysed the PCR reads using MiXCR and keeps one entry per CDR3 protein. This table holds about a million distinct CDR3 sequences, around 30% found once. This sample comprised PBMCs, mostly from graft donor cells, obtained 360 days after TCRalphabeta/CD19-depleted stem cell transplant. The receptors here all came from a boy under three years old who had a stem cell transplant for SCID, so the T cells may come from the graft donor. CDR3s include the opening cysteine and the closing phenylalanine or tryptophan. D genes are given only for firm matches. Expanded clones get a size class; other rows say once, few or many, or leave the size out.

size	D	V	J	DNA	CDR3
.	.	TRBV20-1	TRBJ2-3	TGCAGTCAGGGGCCGGACAACACAGATACGCAGTATTTT	CSQGPDNTDTQYF
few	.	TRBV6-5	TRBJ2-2	TGTGCCAGCAGTTACGGGGGAGGCGGCGGGGAGCTGTTTTTT	CASSYGGGGGELFF
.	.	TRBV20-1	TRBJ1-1	TGCAGTGCTAGAGATCCTGCAGGACAAAACACTGAAGCTTTCTTT	CSARDPAGQNTEAFF
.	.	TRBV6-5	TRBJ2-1	TGTGCCAGCAGTTACTCCCTAGCTCCGGCTTATAATGAGCAGTTCTTC	CASSYSLAPAYNEQFF
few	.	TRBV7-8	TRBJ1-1	TGTGCCAGCAGCTTAAATCCAAGGAACACTGAAGCTTTCTTT	CASSLNPRNTEAFF
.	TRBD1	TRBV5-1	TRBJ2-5	TGCGCCAGCAGCTTGGGGGCCACAGGGGGAAAAGAGACCCAGTACTTC	CASSLGATGGKETQYF
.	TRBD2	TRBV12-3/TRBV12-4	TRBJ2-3	TGTGCCAGCAGTTTTGGGCGGGGGGGCGGTGGAGATACGCAGTATTTT	CASSFGRGGGGDTQYF
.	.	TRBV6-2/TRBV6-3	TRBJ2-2	TGTGCCAGCAGTTACGTATGGACCAACACCGGGGAGCTGTTTTTT	CASSYVWTNTGELFF
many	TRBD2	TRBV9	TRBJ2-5	TGTGCCAGCAGCGTAGGGACTAGCGCCCTCCAAGAGACCCAGTACTTC	CASSVGTSALQETQYF
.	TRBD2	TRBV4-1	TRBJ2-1	TGCGCCAGCAGCCACAGCGGGGAGGCCTATGAGCAGTTCTTC	CASSHSGEAYEQFF
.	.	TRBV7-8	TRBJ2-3	TGTGCCAGCAGCTTTCTGGGGGGACTCACAGATACGCAGTATTTT	CASSFLGGLTDTQYF
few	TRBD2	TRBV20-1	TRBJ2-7	TGCAGTGCTAGAGATGGGTACGGGGGGGTCTACGAGCAGTACTTC	CSARDGYGGVYEQYF
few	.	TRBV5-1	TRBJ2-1	TGCGCCAGCAGCTTGCAGGGAAGAAGTAATGAGCAGTTCTTC	CASSLQGRSNEQFF
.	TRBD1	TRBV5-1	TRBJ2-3	TGCGCCAGCAGCTTACGGACTGGGACAGGGGGAAGGGCAGATACGCAGTATTTT	CASSLRTGTGGRADTQYF
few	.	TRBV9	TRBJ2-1	TGTGCCAGCAGCCTCCGAGGGGGGCGGGGGCTAACGGACAATGAGCAGTTCTTC	CASSLRGGRGLTDNEQFF
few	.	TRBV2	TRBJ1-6	TGTGCCAGCAGTGAAAATGAGACAGGAAATAATTCACCCCTCCACTTT	CASSENETGNNSPLHF
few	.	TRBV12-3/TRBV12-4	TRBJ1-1	TGTGCCAGCAGTTGGGGGGGACGGATGAACACTGAAGCTTTCTTT	CASSWGGRMNTEAFF
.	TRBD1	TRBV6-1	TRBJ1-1	TGTGCCAGCAGTGAACCCGGACAGGTGAACACTGAAGCTTTCTTT	CASSEPGQVNTEAFF
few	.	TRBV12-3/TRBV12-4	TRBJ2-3	TGTGCCAGCAGGCTAGCTGGAGATACGCAGTATTTT	CASRLAGDTQYF
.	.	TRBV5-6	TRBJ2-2	TGTGCCAGCAGCTTGACAAGCCCCGGGGAGCTGTTTTTT	CASSLTSPGELFF
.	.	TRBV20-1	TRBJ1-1	TGCAGTGCTCGCCCCAGCATATCGTCACGAGGTGAAGCTTTCTTT	CSARPSISSRGEAFF
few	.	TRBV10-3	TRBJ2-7	TGTGCCATCAGTGAGTCGACTCTGAGGGAGCAGTACTTC	CAISESTLREQYF
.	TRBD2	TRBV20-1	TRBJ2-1	TGCAGTGCTCACGCCAGCGGGACTAGCCTCTACAATGAGCAGTTCTTC	CSAHASGTSLYNEQFF
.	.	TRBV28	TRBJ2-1	TGTGCCAGCAGTTCGTCACTAGCTTATGAGCAGTTCTTC	CASSSSLAYEQFF
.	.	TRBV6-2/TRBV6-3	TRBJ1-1	TGTGCCAGCGTCGCGGTCGGGAGGGCTTTCTTT	CASVAVGRAFF
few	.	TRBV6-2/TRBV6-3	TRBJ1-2	TGTGCCAGCACCTACGGGCCCCTTGGCTACACCTTC	CASTYGPLGYTF
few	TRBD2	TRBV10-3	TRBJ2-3	TGTGCCATCGGTCACCGGGGGGGACCAGATACGCAGTATTTT	CAIGHRGGPDTQYF
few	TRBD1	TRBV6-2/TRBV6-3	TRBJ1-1	TGTGCCAGCAGCCTGAGACAGGGCGGAACTACTGAAGCTTTCTTT	CASSLRQGGTTEAFF
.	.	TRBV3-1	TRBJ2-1	TGTGCCAGCAGCCAAAAGGAGTACAATGAGCAGTTCTTC	CASSQKEYNEQFF
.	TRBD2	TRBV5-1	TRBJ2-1	TGCGCCAGCAGCTTGTCCGGGGGGGGTCCTTTGGATGAGCAGTTCTTC	CASSLSGGGPLDEQFF
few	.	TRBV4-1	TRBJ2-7	TGCGCCAGCAGCCAAGCGACAGAATTACCTTCCTACGAGCAGTACTTC	CASSQATELPSYEQYF
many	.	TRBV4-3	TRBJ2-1	TGCGCCAGCAGCCAAGATTGGGCAGAGTGGTCCTACAATGAGCAGTTCTTC	CASSQDWAEWSYNEQFF
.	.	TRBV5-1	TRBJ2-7	TGCGCCAGCAGCAGGGGGGACCCCGGGGTGCAGTACTTC	CASSRGDPGVQYF
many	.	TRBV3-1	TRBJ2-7	TGTGCCAGCAGCCAAGGGGGCTACGAGCAGTACTTC	CASSQGGYEQYF
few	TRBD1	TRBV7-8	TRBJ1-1	TGTGCCAGCAGCTCGGGACAGCCTTTGAACACTGAAGCTTTCTTT	CASSSGQPLNTEAFF
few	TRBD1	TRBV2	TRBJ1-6	TGTGCCACCAAACAGTTCATAGGACAGGGAAATTCACCCCTCCACTTT	CATKQFIGQGNSPLHF
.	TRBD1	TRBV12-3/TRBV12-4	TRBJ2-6	TGTGCCAGCAGTTTAGGGGCGACAGGGCTCGGTGGGGCCAACGTCCTGACTTTC	CASSLGATGLGGANVLTF
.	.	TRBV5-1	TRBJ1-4	TGCGCCAGCAGCTACGGACGGCAAAATGAAAAACTGTTTTTT	CASSYGRQNEKLFF
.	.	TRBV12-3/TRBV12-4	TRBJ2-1	TGTGCCAGTACGACAGATTACAATGAGCAGTTCTTC	CASTTDYNEQFF
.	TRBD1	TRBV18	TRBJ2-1	TGTGCCAGCTCATACCGGGACAGTCTCTACTTCTCCTACAATGAGCAGTTCTTC	CASSYRDSLYFSYNEQFF
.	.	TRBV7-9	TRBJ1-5	TGTGCCAGCAGCTCCCGAGATCAGCCCCAGCATTTT	CASSSRDQPQHF
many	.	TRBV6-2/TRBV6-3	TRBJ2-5	TGTGCCAGCAGCCACTCACTAGAGACCCAGTACTTC	CASSHSLETQYF
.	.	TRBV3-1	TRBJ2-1	TGTGCCAGCAGCCTCGCCCCATACTTGAATGAGCAGTTCTTC	CASSLAPYLNEQFF
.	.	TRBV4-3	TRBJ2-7	TGCGCCAGCAGCCAGGACAGAGCCTCCTACGAGCAGTACTTC	CASSQDRASYEQYF
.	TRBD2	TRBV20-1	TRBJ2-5	TGCAGTGCTAGGAGACTAGCGGCTCAAGAGACCCAGTACTTC	CSARRLAAQETQYF
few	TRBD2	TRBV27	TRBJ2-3	TGTGCCAGCAGTCCCTGGGGGGGAAGCGGGGCAGATACGCAGTATTTT	CASSPWGGSGADTQYF
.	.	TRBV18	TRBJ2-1	TGTGCCAGCTCACCACCGACAGTCTACAATGAGCAGTTCTTC	CASSPPTVYNEQFF
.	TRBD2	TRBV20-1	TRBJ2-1	TGCAGTGCTTCGACTCTAGCGGGGGGCTTCTACAATGAGCAGTTCTTC	CSASTLAGGFYNEQFF
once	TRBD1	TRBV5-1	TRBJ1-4	TGCGCCAGCAGCGGGGGACAGGTCTACAATGAAAAACTGTTTTTT	CASSGGQVYNEKLFF
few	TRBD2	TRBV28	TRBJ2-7	TGTGCCAGCAACCCTTCTAGCGGGGGGGCGCGCGAGCAGTACTTC	CASNPSSGGAREQYF